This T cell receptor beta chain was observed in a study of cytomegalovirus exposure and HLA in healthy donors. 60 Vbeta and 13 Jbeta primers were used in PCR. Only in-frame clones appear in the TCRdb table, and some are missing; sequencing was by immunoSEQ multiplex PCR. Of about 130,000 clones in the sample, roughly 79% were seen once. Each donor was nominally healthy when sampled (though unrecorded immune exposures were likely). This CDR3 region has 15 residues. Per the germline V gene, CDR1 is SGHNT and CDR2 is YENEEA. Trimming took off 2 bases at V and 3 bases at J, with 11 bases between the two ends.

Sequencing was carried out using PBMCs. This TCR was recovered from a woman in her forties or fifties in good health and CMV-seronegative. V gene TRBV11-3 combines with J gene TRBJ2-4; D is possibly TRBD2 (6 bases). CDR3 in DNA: TGTGCCAGCAGCTTAAGGGACTGGGGCAAAAACATTCAGTACTTC. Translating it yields CASSLRDWGKNIQYF.